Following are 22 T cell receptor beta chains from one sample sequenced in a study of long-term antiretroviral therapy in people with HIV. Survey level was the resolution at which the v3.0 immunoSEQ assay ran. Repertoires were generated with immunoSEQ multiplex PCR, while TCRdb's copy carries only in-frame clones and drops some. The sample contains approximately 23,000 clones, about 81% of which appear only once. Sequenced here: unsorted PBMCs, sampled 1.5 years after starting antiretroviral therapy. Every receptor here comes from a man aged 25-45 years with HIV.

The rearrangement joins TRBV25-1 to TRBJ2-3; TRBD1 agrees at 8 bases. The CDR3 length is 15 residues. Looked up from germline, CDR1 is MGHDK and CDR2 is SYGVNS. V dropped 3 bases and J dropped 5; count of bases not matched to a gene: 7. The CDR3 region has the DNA TGTGCCAGCAGTGAGGGGCTACAGGGGGTAGATACGCAGTATTTT. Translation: CASSEGLQGVDTQYF. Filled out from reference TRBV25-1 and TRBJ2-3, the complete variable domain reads EADIYQTPRYLVIGTGKKITLECSQTMGHDKMYWYQQDPGMELHLIHYSYGVNSTEKGDLSSESTVSRIRTEHFPLTLESARPSHTSQYLCASSEGLQGVDTQYFGPGTRLTVL.

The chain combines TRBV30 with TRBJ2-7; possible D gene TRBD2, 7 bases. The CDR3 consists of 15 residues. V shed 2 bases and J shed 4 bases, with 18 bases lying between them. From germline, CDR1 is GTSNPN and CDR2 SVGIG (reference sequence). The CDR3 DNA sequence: TGTGCCTGGAGTAGGGGGGGCGCCGGGACGTACGAGCAGTACTTC. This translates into CAWSRGGAGTYEQYF. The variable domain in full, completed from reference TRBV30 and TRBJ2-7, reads SQTIHQWPATLVQPVGSPLSLECTVEGTSNPNLYWYRQAAGRGLQLLFYSVGIGQISSEVPQNLSASRPQDRQFILSSKKLLLSDSGFYLCAWSRGGAGTYEQYFGPGTRLTVT.

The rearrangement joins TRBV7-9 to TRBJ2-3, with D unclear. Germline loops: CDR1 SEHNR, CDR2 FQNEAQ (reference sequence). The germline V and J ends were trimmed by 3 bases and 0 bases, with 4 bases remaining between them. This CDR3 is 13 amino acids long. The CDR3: CASSFGSTDTQYF. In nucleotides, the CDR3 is TGTGCCAGCAGCTTTGGTAGCACAGATACGCAGTATTTT. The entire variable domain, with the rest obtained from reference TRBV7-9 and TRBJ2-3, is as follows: DTGVSQNPRHKITKRGQNVTFRCDPISEHNRLYWYRQTLGQGPEFLTYFQNEAQLEKSRLLSDRFSAERPKGSFSTLEIQRTEQGDSAMYLCASSFGSTDTQYFGPGTRLTVL.

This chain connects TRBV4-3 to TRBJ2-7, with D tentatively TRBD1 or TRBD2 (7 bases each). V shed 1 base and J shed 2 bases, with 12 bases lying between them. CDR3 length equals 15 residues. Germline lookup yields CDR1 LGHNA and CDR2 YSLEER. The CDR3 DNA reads TGCGCCAGCAGCCAAGTGTCAGGGGGGGCCTACGAGCAGTACTTC. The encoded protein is CASSQVSGGAYEQYF.

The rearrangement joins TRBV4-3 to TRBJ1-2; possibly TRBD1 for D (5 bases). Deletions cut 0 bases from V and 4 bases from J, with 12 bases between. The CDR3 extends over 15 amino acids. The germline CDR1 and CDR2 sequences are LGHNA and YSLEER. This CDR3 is CASSQDPQGSYGYTF. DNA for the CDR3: TGCGCCAGCAGCCAAGATCCCCAGGGTAGCTATGGCTACACCTTC.

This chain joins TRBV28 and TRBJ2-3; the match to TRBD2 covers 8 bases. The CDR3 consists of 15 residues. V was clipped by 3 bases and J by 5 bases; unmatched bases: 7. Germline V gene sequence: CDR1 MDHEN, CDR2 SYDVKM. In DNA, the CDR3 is TGTGCCAGCAGTTTGGAGCGGGGGTGGATAGATACGCAGTATTTT. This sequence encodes CASSLERGWIDTQYF.

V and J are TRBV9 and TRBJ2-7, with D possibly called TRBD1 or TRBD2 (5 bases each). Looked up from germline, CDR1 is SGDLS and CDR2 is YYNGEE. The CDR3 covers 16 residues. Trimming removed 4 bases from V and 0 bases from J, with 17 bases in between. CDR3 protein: CASSLNSGLVSYEQYF. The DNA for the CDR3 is TGTGCCAGCAGCTTGAACTCGGGGCTTGTCTCCTACGAGCAGTACTTC. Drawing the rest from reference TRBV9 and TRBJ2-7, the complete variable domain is DSGVTQTPKHLITATGQRVTLRCSPRSGDLSVYWYQQSLDQGLQFLIQYYNGEERAKGNILERFSAQQFPDLHSELNLSSLELGDSALYFCASSLNSGLVSYEQYFGPGTRLTVT.

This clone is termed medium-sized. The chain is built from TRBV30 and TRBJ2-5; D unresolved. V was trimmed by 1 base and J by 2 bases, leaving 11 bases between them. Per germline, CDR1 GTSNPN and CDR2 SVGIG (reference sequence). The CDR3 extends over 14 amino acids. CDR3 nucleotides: TGTGCCTGGAGTGGGGGTTTTCGACAAGAGACCCAGTACTTC. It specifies CAWSGGFRQETQYF.

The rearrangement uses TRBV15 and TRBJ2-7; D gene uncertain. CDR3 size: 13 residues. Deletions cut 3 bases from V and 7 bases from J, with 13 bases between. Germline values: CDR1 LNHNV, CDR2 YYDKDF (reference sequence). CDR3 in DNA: TGTGCCACCAGCAGTTACTCGCAAGGGGAGCAGTACTTC. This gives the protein CATSSYSQGEQYF.

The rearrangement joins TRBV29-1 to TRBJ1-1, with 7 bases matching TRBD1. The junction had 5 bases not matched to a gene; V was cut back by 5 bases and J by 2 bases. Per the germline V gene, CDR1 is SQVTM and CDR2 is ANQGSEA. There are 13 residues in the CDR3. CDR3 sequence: CSVSTGRNTEAFF. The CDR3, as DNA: TGCAGCGTTTCGACAGGGAGAAACACTGAAGCTTTCTTT.

The CDR3 loop is CSVENEQVTGDTEAFF. The DNA of the CDR3 is TGCAGCGTTGAAAACGAACAGGTAACGGGGGACACTGAAGCTTTCTTT. The rearrangement uses TRBV29-1 and TRBJ1-1; weak D call: TRBD1 (5 bases). Trimming took off 2 bases at V and 3 bases at J, with 19 bases between the two ends. The CDR3 length is 16 residues. Germline V gives CDR1 SQVTM, CDR2 ANQGSEA.

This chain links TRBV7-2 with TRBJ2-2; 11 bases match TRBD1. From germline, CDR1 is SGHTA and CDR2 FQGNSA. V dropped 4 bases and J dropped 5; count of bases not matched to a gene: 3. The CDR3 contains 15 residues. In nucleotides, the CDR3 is TGTGCCAGCAGCTCGGGACAGGGGGTTACCGGGGAGCTGTTTTTT. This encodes CASSSGQGVTGELFF.

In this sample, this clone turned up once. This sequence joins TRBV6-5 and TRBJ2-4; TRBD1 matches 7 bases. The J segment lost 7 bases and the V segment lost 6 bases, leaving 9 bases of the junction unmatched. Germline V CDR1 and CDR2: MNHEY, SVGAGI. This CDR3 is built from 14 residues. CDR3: CASSSRGRGNIQYF. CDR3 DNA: TGTGCCAGCAGCTCCAGGGGCAGGGGGAACATTCAGTACTTC.

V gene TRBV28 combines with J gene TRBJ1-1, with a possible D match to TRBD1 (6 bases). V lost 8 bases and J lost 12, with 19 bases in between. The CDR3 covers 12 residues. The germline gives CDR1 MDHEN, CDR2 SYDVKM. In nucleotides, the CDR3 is TGTGCCAGCCGGGGGGCAGGGGCTCGGTCTTTCTTT. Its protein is CASRGAGARSFF.

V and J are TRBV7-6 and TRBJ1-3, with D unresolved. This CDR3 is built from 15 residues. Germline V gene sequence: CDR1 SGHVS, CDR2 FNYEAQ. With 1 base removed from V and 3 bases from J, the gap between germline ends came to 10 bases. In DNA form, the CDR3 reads TGTGCCAGCAGCTTAGAACTTGGGTTTGGAAACACCATATATTTT. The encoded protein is CASSLELGFGNTIYF.

The CDR3 protein is CASSPGTGMDTEAFF. The CDR3 DNA is TGTGCCAGCAGCCCCGGGACAGGGATGGACACTGAAGCTTTCTTT. The rearrangement uses TRBV7-9 and TRBJ1-1; 9 nucleotides align to TRBD1. Germline CDR1 SEHNR, CDR2 FQNEAQ (reference sequence). CDR3 length: 15 amino acids. The J segment lost 3 bases and the V segment lost 5 bases, leaving 7 bases of the junction unmatched.

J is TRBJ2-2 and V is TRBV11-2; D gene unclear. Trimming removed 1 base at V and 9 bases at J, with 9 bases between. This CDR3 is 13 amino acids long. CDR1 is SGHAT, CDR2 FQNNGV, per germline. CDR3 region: CASSLAIHRELFF. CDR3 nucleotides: TGTGCCAGCAGCTTAGCCATACATCGGGAGCTGTTTTTT.

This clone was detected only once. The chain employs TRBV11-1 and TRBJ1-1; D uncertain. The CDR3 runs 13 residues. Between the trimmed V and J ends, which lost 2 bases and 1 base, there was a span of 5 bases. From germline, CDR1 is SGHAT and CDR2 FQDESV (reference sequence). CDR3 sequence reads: CASSLIGNTEAFF. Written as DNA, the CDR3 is TGTGCCAGCAGCTTAATCGGGAACACTGAAGCTTTCTTT.

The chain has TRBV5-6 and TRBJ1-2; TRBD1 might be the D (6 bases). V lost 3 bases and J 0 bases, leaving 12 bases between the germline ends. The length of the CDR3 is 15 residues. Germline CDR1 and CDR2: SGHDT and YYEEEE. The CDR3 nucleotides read TGTGCCAGCAGCTACCGGACAGTAACTAACTATGGCTACACCTTC. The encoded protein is CASSYRTVTNYGYTF.

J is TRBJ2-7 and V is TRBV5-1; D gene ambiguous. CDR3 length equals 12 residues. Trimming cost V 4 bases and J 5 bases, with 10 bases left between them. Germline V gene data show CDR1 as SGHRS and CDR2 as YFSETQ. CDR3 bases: TGCGCCAGCAGCCTAGGTTGGAACGAGCAGTACTTC. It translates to CASSLGWNEQYF.

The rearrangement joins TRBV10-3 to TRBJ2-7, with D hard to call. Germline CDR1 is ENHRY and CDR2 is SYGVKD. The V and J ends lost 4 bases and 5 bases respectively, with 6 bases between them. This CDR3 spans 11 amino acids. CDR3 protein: CAISGDNEQYF. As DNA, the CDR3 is TGTGCCATCAGTGGTGACAACGAGCAGTACTTC.

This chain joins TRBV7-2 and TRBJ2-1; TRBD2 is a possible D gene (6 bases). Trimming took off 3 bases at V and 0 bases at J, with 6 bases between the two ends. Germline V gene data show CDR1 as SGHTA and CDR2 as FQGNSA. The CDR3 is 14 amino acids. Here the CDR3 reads CASSFGSSYNEQFF. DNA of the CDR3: TGTGCCAGCAGCTTCGGGAGCTCCTACAATGAGCAGTTCTTC.